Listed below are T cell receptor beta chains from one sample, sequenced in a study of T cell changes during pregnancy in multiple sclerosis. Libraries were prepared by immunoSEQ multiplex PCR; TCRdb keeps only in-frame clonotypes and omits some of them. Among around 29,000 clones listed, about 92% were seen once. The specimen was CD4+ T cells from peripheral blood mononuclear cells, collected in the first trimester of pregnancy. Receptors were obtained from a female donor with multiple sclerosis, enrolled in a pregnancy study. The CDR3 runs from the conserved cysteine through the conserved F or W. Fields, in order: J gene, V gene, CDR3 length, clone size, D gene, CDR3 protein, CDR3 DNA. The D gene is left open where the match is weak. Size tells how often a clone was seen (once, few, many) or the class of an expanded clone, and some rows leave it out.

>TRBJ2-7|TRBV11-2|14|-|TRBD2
CASSFTGGSYEQYF
TGTGCCAGCAGCTTCACGGGGGGCTCCTACGAGCAGTACTTC
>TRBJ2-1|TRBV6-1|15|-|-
CASSGAGVGGLVQFF
TGTGCCAGCAGTGGGGCCGGGGTGGGTGGATTGGTGCAGTTCTTC
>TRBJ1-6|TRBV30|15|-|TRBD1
CAWTTWDRKNSPLHF
TGTGCCTGGACAACATGGGACAGAAAAAATTCACCCCTCCACTTT
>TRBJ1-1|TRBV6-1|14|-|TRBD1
CASIFRDRGTEAFF
TGTGCCAGCATTTTTAGGGACAGGGGCACTGAAGCTTTCTTT
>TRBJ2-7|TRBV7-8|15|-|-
CASSLEGGQTYEQYF
TGTGCCAGCAGCTTAGAGGGGGGGCAGACCTACGAGCAGTACTTC
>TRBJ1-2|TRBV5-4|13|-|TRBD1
CASSLTGAYGYTF
TGTGCCAGCAGCTTGACAGGGGCTTATGGCTACACCTTC
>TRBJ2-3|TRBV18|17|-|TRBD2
CASSPGRSGTLTDTQYF
TGTGCCAGCTCACCAGGACGAAGCGGGACGTTAACAGATACGCAGTATTTT
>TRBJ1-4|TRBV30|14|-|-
CAWSPGGADEKLFF
TGTGCCTGGAGCCCTGGGGGGGCTGATGAAAAACTGTTTTTT
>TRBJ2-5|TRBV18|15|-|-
CASSPPSTGTETQYF
TGTGCCAGCTCACCACCGTCTACAGGGACAGAGACCCAGTACTTC
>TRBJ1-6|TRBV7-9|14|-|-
CASSLEGRNSPLHF
TGTGCCAGCAGCTTAGAGGGGCGCAATTCACCCCTCCACTTT
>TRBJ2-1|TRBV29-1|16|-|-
CSVVGGQTSSYNEQFF
TGCAGCGTTGTAGGCGGACAGACGAGCTCCTACAATGAGCAGTTCTTC
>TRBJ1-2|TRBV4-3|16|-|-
CASSQEYLWDFYGYTF
TGCGCCAGCAGCCAAGAATATCTTTGGGACTTCTATGGCTACACCTTC
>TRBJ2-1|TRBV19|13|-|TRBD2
CASSPQAGGDEFF
TGTGCCAGTAGCCCCCAAGCGGGGGGTGACGAGTTCTTC
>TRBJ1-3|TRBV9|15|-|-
CASSPRRGNGNTIYF
TGTGCCAGCAGCCCGAGAAGGGGGAATGGAAACACCATATATTTT
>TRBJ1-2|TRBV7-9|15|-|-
CASSKPGVIHYGYTF
TGTGCCAGCAGCAAACCAGGGGTAATACACTATGGCTACACCTTC
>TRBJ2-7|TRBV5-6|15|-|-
CASSHSGAGGYEQYF
TGTGCCAGCAGTCACTCTGGGGCAGGTGGTTACGAGCAGTACTTC
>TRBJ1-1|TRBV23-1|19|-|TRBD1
CASSQSGLDGTVINTEAFF
TGCGCCAGCAGTCAATCAGGATTAGACGGGACAGTTATTAACACTGAAGCTTTCTTT
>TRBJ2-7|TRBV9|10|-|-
CARASGEQYF
TGTGCCAGGGCGTCCGGGGAGCAGTACTTC
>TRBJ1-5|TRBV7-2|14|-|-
CASSLRAGDQPQHF
TGTGCCAGCAGCTTGAGGGCGGGGGATCAGCCCCAGCATTTT
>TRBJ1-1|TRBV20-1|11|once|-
CSARGGTEAFF
TGCAGTGCTAGAGGAGGTACTGAAGCTTTCTTT
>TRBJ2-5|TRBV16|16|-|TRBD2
CASSQVAGRQRETQYF
TGTGCCAGCAGCCAAGTAGCGGGAAGGCAGAGAGAGACCCAGTACTTC
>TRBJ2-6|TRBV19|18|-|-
CASSNQGKGLSGANVLTF
TGTGCCAGTAGCAACCAGGGGAAGGGCCTCTCTGGGGCCAACGTCCTGACTTTC